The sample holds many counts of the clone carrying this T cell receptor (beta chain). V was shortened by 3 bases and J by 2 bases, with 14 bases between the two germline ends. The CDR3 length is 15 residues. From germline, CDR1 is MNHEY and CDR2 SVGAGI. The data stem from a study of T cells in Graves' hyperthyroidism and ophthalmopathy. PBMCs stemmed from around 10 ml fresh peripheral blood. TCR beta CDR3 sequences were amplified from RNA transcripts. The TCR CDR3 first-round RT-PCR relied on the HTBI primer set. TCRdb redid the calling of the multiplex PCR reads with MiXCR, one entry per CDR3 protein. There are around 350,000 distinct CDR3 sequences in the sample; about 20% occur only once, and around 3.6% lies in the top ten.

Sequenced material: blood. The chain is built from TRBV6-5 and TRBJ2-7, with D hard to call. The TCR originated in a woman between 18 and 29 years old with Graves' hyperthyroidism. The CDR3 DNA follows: TGTGCCAGCAGTTATTCGTTGGGCCTAACCTACGAGCAGTACTTC. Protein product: CASSYSLGLTYEQYF.